This TCR beta chain is drawn from a study of CD8+CD57+ T cells in acquired aplastic anemia (dated by TCRdb to the late 2010s). Looking at the study overall: On average, sorted CD4+ and CD8+ cells yielded around 3.4 ug of extracted DNA, with a range of about 0.17 to 27.4 ug. CD8+CD57+ expansion was defined as a frequency above the mean frequency observed in healthy subjects.

Overall study outcomes, separate from this receptor: CD8+ Simpson's diversity did not differ significantly between patients and healthy controls (P=0.060). Although twenty-nine CD8+ CDR3 sequences were shared by patients and controls, these sequences appeared highly expressed in patients and within the immunodominant clones of patients.

TCR beta VDJ combination and CDR3 sequence profiling used genomic DNA as the template. An Illumina HiSeq 2000 was used for TCR repertoire sequencing. Per the authors' processing: TRBV/TRBJ rearrangement plots, CDR3 size and DJ length profiles, and Simpson's diversity index were used to evaluate the repertoires. The immunodominant clone was defined as the most abundant DNA sequence in deep sequencing data. CDR3 amino acid sequences were screened for sharing across subjects and were compared with published repertoires and the VDJdb database. Using fastp at Q25 and MiXCR, TCRdb reprocessed the public reads and kept productive beta chains. Every entry covers one CDR3 protein and lists the most common genes and DNA from its rows. It is TCRdb's table, rather than the study itself, that gives the V and J calls and clone size. Counted in this sample were 200,000 to 250,000 distinct CDR3 sequences; around three fifths of them appeared once. The ten largest clones capture around three fifths of the sample.

The patients picked for sequencing were ones in whom flow cytometry had shown an expansion of CD8+CD57+ cells. Every patient had severe acquired aplastic anemia, diagnosed using the International Study of Aplastic Anemia and Agranulocytosis and Camitta criteria. Patients had received no therapy at the time of blood sampling. TCR repertoires of sorted CD4+ and CD8+ blood T cells from severe aplastic anemia patients and healthy subjects were deep-sequenced in the study. In the USA, patient enrollment took place under clinicaltrials.gov protocols 00001620, 01623167, 00001397, 00071045, 00081523 and 00961064. Ficoll-Paque density gradient centrifugation was used to isolate peripheral blood mononuclear cells. Before DNA extraction, CD4+ and CD8+ T cells were sorted with FACS or magnetic beads. A few counts support this clonotype. Which antigen it targets is not known. The sample holds no much larger clone one base away, and base qualities are not on file.

Trimming removed 3 bases from V and 5 bases from J, leaving 13 bases between the germline ends. CDR1 and CDR2 are read off the germline V gene (reference sequence) as LNHNV and YYDKDF. Including cysteine and phenylalanine, the CDR3 has 14 amino acids. Only CDR3 DNA remains: 42 bases, in frame from the first base. Sequencing was done on a sample of sorted CD4+, CD8+, or CD8+CD57+ T cells (not recorded which) from PBMCs. The chain joins TRBV15 to TRBJ2-5; TRBD1 is a possible D gene, resting on 5 matching bases. The clonotype comes from a human donor with aplastic anemia. The CDR3 protein is CATSRDTTSETQYF. The DNA sequence reads TGTGCCACCAGCAGGGACACTACCTCGGAGACCCAGTACTTC.